These 20 T cell receptor beta chains originate from one sample sequenced in a study of immune evolution from preneoplasia to lung adenocarcinoma (dated by TCRdb to 2020 to 2022). The method behind the library was the immunoSEQ multiplex PCR assay. Not all clones reach the TCRdb copy of this immuneACCESS table, which keeps in-frame sequences only. Checked studies attribute under half of the gap to unresolved V genes and leave the rest unexplained. This sample gives just under 6,500 clones in total; 79% of them show up just once. The top ten hold 5% to 7% of the sample. Material: FFPE minimally invasive lung adenocarcinoma tissue. What this sample's cell subset or site label stands for: micro-invasive lung adenocarcinoma (MIA). All receptors come from a person aged 50-70 years with lung adenocarcinoma.

The V gene is TRBV4-2, the J gene TRBJ2-7; TRBD1 agrees at 7 bases. In germline, CDR1 is LGHNA, CDR2 YNFKEQ. This CDR3 contains 15 residues. V shed 3 bases, J shed 0 bases, and the junction held 5 bases outside the gene matches. The DNA of the CDR3 is TGTGCCAGCAGCCAGCCCGGGACAGACTCCTACGAGCAGTACTTC. This sequence encodes CASSQPGTDSYEQYF.

By frequency in the sample, this clone is large. V and J are TRBV4-2 and TRBJ2-1; a weak D match, TRBD1 (5 bases). The CDR3 extends over 16 amino acids. V was pared by 5 bases and J by 0 bases, with 14 bases between. The germline V gene encodes CDR1 LGHNA and CDR2 YNFKEQ. CDR3: CASSGHFFSSYNEQFF. DNA of the CDR3: TGTGCCAGCAGCGGACACTTCTTTAGCTCCTACAATGAGCAGTTCTTC.

The J gene is TRBJ2-1, the V gene TRBV7-8; 7 bases are a match to TRBD2. The CDR3 extends over 16 amino acids. V trimming: 6 bases; J trimming: 10 bases; junction bases outside the gene matches: 18. CDR1 SGHVS and CDR2 FQNEAQ come from the germline V gene. This CDR3 is CASREAGTTMMWEQFF. CDR3 bases: TGTGCCAGCAGAGAGGCCGGGACTACGATGATGTGGGAGCAGTTCTTC.

In nucleotides, the CDR3 is TGTGCCAGCAGTGCGCTTGGGGCCAACGTCCTGACTTTC. This codes for CASSALGANVLTF. The V and J genes are TRBV2 and TRBJ2-6; D is undetermined. The germline V gene encodes CDR1 SNHLY and CDR2 FYNNEI. The CDR3 extends over 13 amino acids. V lost 4 bases, J lost 3 bases, and 4 bases lay in between.

The rearrangement uses TRBV4-3 and TRBJ2-6; D is uncertain. The germline CDR1 and CDR2 sequences are LGHNA and YSLEER. This CDR3 contains 17 residues. V was clipped by 5 bases and J by 0 bases, with 14 bases between them. In DNA, the CDR3 is TGCGCCAGCAGCGCGGACCTGGGTAGCTCTGGGGCCAACGTCCTGACTTTC. Its protein is CASSADLGSSGANVLTF.

This clone showed up just a few times. The V call is TRBV6-4, the J call TRBJ1-2; no firm D call. This CDR3 has 12 residues. V was cut by 2 bases and J by 7 bases, with 8 bases left in between. The V gene's germline CDR1 is MRHNA and CDR2 SNTAGT. The chain's CDR3 is CASSDGYSGYTF. As DNA, the CDR3 is TGTGCCAGCAGTGACGGCTACTCTGGCTACACCTTC.

This clone was recorded a few times. This chain joins TRBV11-2 and TRBJ1-2, with a possible D match to TRBD1 (6 bases). The V end was cut by 5 bases, the J end by 6 bases, with 13 bases between. Germline CDR1 SGHAT, CDR2 FQNNGV. This CDR3 is built from 13 residues. Here the CDR3 reads CASSPWGDNGYTF. CDR3 in DNA: TGTGCCAGCAGCCCCTGGGGGGACAATGGCTACACCTTC. Combining the CDR3 with reference TRBV11-2 and TRBJ1-2 gives the whole variable domain EAGVAQSPRYKIIEKRQSVAFWCNPISGHATLYWYQQILGQGPKLLIQFQNNGVVDDSQLPKDRFSAERLKGVDSTLKIQPAKLEDSAVYLCASSPWGDNGYTFGSGTRLTVV.

The DNA for the CDR3 is TGTGCCAGCAGCTTAGCGCTCGCGGGGAGTGAAAAACTGTTTTTT. Translating it yields CASSLALAGSEKLFF. The chain has TRBV7-2 and TRBJ1-4; D remains ambiguous. The CDR3 has 15 amino acids. V was trimmed by 0 bases and J by 7 bases, leaving 12 bases between them. Germline loops: CDR1 SGHTA, CDR2 FQGNSA.

The chain carries TRBV20-1 and TRBJ1-1; D not resolved. Trimming removed 5 bases from V and 1 base from J, with 5 bases in between. The germline V gene has CDR1 DFQATT and CDR2 SNEGSKA (reference sequence). The CDR3 covers 11 residues. The CDR3, as DNA: TGCAGTGCTCGACAGAACACTGAAGCTTTCTTT. Translated, it gives CSARQNTEAFF.

The chain joins TRBV18 to TRBJ1-6, with 12 nucleotides matching TRBD1. The CDR3 has 16 residues. The junction had 6 bases not matched to a gene; V was cut back by 3 bases and J by 9 bases. Germline V gene lookup returns CDR1 KGHSH and CDR2 LQKENI. CDR3: CASSPGTGGFSSPLHF. The CDR3 DNA follows: TGTGCCAGCTCACCGGGGACAGGGGGCTTCAGTTCACCCCTCCACTTT.

The chain links TRBV9 to TRBJ2-1; TRBD2 matches at 8 bases. V gave up 6 bases and J gave up 0 bases; unmatched junction bases: 11. CDR1 and CDR2 (germline): SGDLS, YYNGEE. The CDR3 has 17 residues. The CDR3 here is CASTTGGRTSSYNEQFF. In DNA, the CDR3 is TGTGCCAGCACCACGGGGGGGCGGACTAGCTCCTACAATGAGCAGTTCTTC.

This chain's CDR3 is CASSLTSYEQFF. The CDR3 DNA reads TGTGCCAGCAGTCTAACTAGCTATGAGCAGTTCTTC. The V call is TRBV28, the J call TRBJ2-1; the D gene is possibly TRBD2 (6 bases). CDR3 length equals 12 residues. The V gene lost 5 bases and the J gene lost 8 bases, with 10 bases spanning the gap. Germline lookup yields CDR1 MDHEN and CDR2 SYDVKM.

In DNA, the CDR3 is TGCGCCAGCAGCCCAAGATGGGACTCCTACGAGCAGTACTTC. It encodes CASSPRWDSYEQYF. The chain recombines TRBV5-1 with TRBJ2-7; no firm D call. V was pared by 4 bases and J by 0 bases, with 11 bases between. The CDR3 sequence is 14 residues long. The germline V gene encodes CDR1 SGHRS and CDR2 YFSETQ.

The chain has TRBV9 and TRBJ1-2, with 8 bases that match TRBD1. From germline, CDR1 is SGDLS and CDR2 YYNGEE. With V trimmed by 3 bases and J by 4 bases, 8 bases remained unmatched. The CDR3 extends over 15 amino acids. In nucleotides, the CDR3 is TGTGCCAGCAGCGCCCCCCGACAGGGGATCTATGGCTACACCTTC. Translation: CASSAPRQGIYGYTF.

The CDR3 loop reads CASSPPGQGASTGELFF. CDR3 DNA: TGTGCCAGCTCACCTCCGGGACAGGGGGCAAGTACCGGGGAGCTGTTTTTT. V and J are TRBV18 and TRBJ2-2, with 12 bases that match TRBD1. The CDR3 loop spans 17 amino acids. V was pared by 3 bases and J by 5 bases, with 7 bases of the junction left unmatched. Germline assignment: CDR1 KGHSH and CDR2 LQKENI.

This rearrangement joins TRBV29-1 to TRBJ2-7; D possibly uses TRBD1 or TRBD2 (5 bases each). The CDR3 spans 13 residues. Germline loops: CDR1 SQVTM, CDR2 ANQGSEA. With 5 bases removed from V and 0 bases from J, the gap between germline ends came to 11 bases. The CDR3 region is CSVRDGLSYEQYF. CDR3 sequence (DNA): TGCAGCGTTCGGGACGGTCTCTCCTACGAGCAGTACTTC.

In the case of this clone: Within the sample, other DNA sequences also encode this same CDR3. The V gene is TRBV7-9, the J gene TRBJ2-7; D is unclear. The CDR3 contains 14 residues. Deletions cut 1 base from V and 0 bases from J, with 7 bases between. In germline, CDR1 is SEHNR, CDR2 FQNEAQ (reference sequence). CDR3 loop: CASSLVGGSYEQYF. The CDR3 nucleotides are TGTGCCAGCAGCTTAGTTGGCGGCTCCTACGAGCAGTACTTC.

The chain uses TRBV2 and TRBJ2-3; tentatively, D is TRBD2 (5 bases). Germline CDR1 is SNHLY and CDR2 is FYNNEI. This CDR3 comprises 14 residues. Trimming removed 7 bases from V and 1 base from J, with 12 bases in between. In nucleotides, the CDR3 is TGTGCCAGCAACGAGGCGGGCCGCACAGATACGCAGTATTTT. Translating it yields CASNEAGRTDTQYF.

This clone was seen more than once but under ten times. The V call is TRBV19, the J call TRBJ1-1; the D gene is possibly TRBD1 (6 bases). The CDR3 consists of 13 residues. CDR1 LNHDA and CDR2 SQIVND come from the germline V gene (reference sequence). V was cut by 6 bases and J by 3 bases, with 11 bases left in between. CDR3 bases: TGTGCCAGTAGGGATACAGGGTACACTGAAGCTTTCTTT. Protein: CASRDTGYTEAFF.

The rearrangement joins TRBV29-1 to TRBJ1-1; unclear D gene. The germline gives CDR1 SQVTM, CDR2 ANQGSEA. V was pared by 7 bases and J by 0 bases, with 3 bases between. This CDR3 comprises 10 residues. The CDR3 nucleotides read TGCAGCGGCGTGAACACTGAAGCTTTCTTT. Translated, it gives CSGVNTEAFF.